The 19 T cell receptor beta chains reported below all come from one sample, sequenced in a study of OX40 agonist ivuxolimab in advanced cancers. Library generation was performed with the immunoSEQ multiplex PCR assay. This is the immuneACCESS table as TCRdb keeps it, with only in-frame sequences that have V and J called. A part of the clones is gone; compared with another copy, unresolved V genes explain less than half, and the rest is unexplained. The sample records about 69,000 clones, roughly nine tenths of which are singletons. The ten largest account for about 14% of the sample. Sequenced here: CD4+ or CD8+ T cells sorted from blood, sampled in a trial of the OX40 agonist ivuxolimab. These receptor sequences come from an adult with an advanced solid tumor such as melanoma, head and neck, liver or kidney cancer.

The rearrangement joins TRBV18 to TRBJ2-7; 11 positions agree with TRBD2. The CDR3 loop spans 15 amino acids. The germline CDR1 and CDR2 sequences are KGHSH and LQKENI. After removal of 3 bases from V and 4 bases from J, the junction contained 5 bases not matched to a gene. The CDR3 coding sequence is TGTGCCAGCTCACCGCCTATAGCGGGAGGGTACGAGCAGTACTTC. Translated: CASSPPIAGGYEQYF.

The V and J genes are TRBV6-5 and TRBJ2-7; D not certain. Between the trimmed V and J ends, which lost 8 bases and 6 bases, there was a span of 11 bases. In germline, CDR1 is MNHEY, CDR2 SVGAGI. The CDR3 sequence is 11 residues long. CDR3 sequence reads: CASAMGIEQYF. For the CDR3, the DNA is TGTGCCAGCGCGATGGGAATCGAGCAGTACTTC.

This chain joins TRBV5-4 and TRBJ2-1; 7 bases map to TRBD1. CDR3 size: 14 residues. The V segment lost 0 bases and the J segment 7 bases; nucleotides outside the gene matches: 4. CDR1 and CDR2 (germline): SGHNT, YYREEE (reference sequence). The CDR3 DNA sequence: TGTGCCAGCAGCTTGGGGGACAGATCGAATGAGCAGTTCTTC. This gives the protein CASSLGDRSNEQFF.

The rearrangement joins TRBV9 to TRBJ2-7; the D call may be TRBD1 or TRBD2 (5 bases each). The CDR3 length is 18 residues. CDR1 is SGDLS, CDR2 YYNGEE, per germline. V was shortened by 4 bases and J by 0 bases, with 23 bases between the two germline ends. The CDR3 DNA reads TGTGCCAGCAGCCCATGGGGGAGCCATGGCCCAGGCTCCTACGAGCAGTACTTC. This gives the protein CASSPWGSHGPGSYEQYF.

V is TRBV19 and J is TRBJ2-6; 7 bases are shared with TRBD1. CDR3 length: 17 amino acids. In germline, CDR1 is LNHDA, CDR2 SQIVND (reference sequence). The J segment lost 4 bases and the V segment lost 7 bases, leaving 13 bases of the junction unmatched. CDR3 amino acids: CASNSGTATLGANVLTF. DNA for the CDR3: TGTGCCAGTAACTCCGGGACAGCCACGTTAGGGGCCAACGTCCTGACTTTC.

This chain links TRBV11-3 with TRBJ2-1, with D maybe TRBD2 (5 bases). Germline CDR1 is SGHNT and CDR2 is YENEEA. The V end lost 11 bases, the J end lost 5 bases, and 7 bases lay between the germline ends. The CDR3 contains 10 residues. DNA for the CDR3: TGTGCCTCGGGAAACAATGAGCAGTTCTTC. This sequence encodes CASGNNEQFF.

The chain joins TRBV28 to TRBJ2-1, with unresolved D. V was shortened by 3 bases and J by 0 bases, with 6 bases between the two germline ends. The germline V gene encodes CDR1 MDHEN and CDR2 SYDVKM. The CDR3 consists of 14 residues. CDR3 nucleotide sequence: TGTGCCAGCAGTTTGCCAAGCTCCTACAATGAGCAGTTCTTC. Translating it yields CASSLPSSYNEQFF.

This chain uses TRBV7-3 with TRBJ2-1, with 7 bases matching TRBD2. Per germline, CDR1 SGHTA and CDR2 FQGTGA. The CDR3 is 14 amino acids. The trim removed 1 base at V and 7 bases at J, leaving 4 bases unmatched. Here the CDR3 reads CASSLSGSRNEQFF. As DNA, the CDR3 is TGTGCCAGCAGCTTAAGCGGGAGTAGGAATGAGCAGTTCTTC.

The DNA of the CDR3 is TGCGCCAGCTATTACCCCGGGGATACGCAGTATTTT. Translation gives CASYYPGDTQYF. The gene calls are TRBV5-1 and TRBJ2-3; no definite D call. Germline V CDR1 and CDR2: SGHRS, YFSETQ. The CDR3 covers 12 residues. Trimming cost V 7 bases and J 6 bases, with 12 bases left between them.

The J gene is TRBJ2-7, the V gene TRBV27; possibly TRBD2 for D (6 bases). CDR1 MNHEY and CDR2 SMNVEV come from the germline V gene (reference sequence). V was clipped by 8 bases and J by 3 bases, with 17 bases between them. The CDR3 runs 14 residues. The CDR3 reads CASGNRAGIYEQYF. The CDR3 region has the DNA TGTGCCAGCGGGAACCGAGCGGGCATCTACGAGCAGTACTTC.

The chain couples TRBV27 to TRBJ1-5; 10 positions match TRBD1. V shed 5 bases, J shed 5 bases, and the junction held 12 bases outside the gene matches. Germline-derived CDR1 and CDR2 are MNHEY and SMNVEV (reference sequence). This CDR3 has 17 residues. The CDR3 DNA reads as TGTGCCAGCAGTCTCCGTGGTGGGACAGGGGAGCATCAGCCCCAGCATTTT. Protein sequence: CASSLRGGTGEHQPQHF.

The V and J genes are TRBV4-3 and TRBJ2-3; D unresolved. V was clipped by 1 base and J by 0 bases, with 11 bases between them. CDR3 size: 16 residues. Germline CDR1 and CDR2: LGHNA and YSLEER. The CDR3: CASSQGIDFSTDTQYF. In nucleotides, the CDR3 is TGCGCCAGCAGCCAAGGTATAGACTTTAGCACAGATACGCAGTATTTT.

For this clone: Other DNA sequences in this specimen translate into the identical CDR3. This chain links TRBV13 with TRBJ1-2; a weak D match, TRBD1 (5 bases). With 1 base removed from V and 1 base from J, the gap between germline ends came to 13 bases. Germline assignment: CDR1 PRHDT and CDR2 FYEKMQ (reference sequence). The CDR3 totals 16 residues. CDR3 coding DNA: TGTGCCAGCAGCTTAGATTCCGGGACGGGTAACTATGGCTACACCTTC. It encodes CASSLDSGTGNYGYTF.

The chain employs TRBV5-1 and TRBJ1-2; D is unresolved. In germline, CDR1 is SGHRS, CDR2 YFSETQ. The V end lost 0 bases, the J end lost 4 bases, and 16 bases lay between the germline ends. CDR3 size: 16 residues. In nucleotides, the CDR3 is TGCGCCAGCAGCTTGGCCCCGGGAGAAGAGGGCTATGGCTACACCTTC. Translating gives CASSLAPGEEGYGYTF.

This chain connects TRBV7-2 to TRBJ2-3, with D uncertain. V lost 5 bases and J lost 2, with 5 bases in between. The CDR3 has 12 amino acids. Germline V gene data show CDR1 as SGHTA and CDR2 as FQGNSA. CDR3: CASSPFTDTQYF. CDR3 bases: TGTGCCAGCAGCCCGTTCACAGATACGCAGTATTTT. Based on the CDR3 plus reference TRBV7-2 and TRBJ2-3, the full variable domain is GAGVSQSPSNKVTEKGKDVELRCDPISGHTALYWYRQSLGQGLEFLIYFQGNSAPDKSGLPSDRFSAERTGGSVSTLTIQRTQQEDSAVYLCASSPFTDTQYFGPGTRLTVL.

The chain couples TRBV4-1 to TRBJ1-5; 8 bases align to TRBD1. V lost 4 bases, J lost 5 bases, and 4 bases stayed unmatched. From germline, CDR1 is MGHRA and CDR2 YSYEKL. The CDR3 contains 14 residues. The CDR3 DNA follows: TGCGCCAGCAGCCCGCGGACAGGGTATCAGCCCCAGCATTTT. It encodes CASSPRTGYQPQHF.

The CDR3 sequence is CASSFIGEDQPQHF. The CDR3 nucleotides read TGTGCCAGCAGTTTCATAGGGGAGGATCAGCCCCAGCATTTT. V is TRBV28 and J is TRBJ1-5; TRBD1 might be the D (5 bases). V was shortened by 3 bases and J by 5 bases, with 11 bases between the two germline ends. CDR1 and CDR2 (germline): MDHEN, SYDVKM. The CDR3 is 14 amino acids.

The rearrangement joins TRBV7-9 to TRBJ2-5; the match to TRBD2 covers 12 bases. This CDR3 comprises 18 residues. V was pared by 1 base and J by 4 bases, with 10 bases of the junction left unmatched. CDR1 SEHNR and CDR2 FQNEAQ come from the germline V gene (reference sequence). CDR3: CASSLVVVTSGRPETQYF. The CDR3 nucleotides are TGTGCCAGCAGCTTAGTAGTGGTGACTAGCGGGAGACCAGAGACCCAGTACTTC. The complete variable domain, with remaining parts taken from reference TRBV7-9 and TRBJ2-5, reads DTGVSQNPRHKITKRGQNVTFRCDPISEHNRLYWYRQTLGQGPEFLTYFQNEAQLEKSRLLSDRFSAERPKGSFSTLEIQRTEQGDSAMYLCASSLVVVTSGRPETQYFGPGTRLLVL.

The CDR3 is CASSLYNEQFF. The CDR3 nucleotides read TGTGCCAGCAGTTTATACAATGAGCAGTTCTTC. This chain uses TRBV28 with TRBJ2-1; D is ambiguous. V shed 1 base and J shed 5 bases, with 0 bases lying between them. Germline CDR1 and CDR2: MDHEN and SYDVKM. The CDR3 contains 11 residues.